One sample yielded the 13 T cell receptor beta chains listed below, sequenced in a study of T cell repertoires in cytomegalovirus infection. Each CDR3 protein is one row after TCRdb ran MiXCR on the reads. The sample records around 450,000 distinct CDR3 sequences, 10% to 12% being singletons. Material: PBMCs. Receptors were obtained from a human donor in good health (CMV status not recorded). Some clones in this sample may be carry-over from other donors' samples.

This clonotype has a count of ten or more. The chain employs TRBV29-1 and TRBJ1-2, with 7 bases matching TRBD1. Germline CDR1 SQVTM, CDR2 ANQGSEA. This CDR3 contains 12 residues. V lost 7 bases and J lost 7; bases outside the gene matches: 9. Written as DNA, the CDR3 is TGCAGCGCTCCTCGGAAGGGGGCTGGCTACACCTTC. Amino acids: CSAPRKGAGYTF.

This clonotype was detected many times. The V call is TRBV28, the J call TRBJ1-3; the match to TRBD1 covers 8 bases. The CDR3 extends over 17 amino acids. V gave up 4 bases and J gave up 2 bases; unmatched junction bases: 10. Germline assignment: CDR1 MDHEN and CDR2 SYDVKM. CDR3 bases: TGTGCCAGCAGTTGCCGGACAGGGTCTTGCCCTGGAAACACCATATATTTT. Translated: CASSCRTGSCPGNTIYF.

This clonotype was detected many times. The gene calls are TRBV11-2 and TRBJ1-1; unclear D gene. This CDR3 spans 14 amino acids. V lost 3 bases and J lost 0, with 8 bases in between. Germline values: CDR1 SGHAT, CDR2 FQNNGV. The CDR3 DNA reads TGTGCCAGCAGCTTGAAAACCTTGAACACTGAAGCTTTCTTT. Its protein product is CASSLKTLNTEAFF.

The J gene is TRBJ2-3, the V gene TRBV20-1; TRBD1 matches at 9 bases. The V gene end was trimmed by 6 bases and the J gene end by 2 bases; junction bases not matched to a gene: 9. The germline V gene has CDR1 DFQATT and CDR2 SNEGSKA (reference sequence). This CDR3 is built from 15 residues. CDR3 sequence (DNA): TGCAGTGCCCAGTCCGGGACAGGGATCACAGATACGCAGTATTTT. It yields the protein CSAQSGTGITDTQYF.

This clonotype was observed at least ten times. The rearrangement links TRBV7-2 to TRBJ2-3; D perhaps matches TRBD2 (6 bases). Germline V gene lookup returns CDR1 SGHTA and CDR2 FQGNSA. V shed 0 bases and J shed 1 base, with 11 bases lying between them. The CDR3 sequence is 16 residues long. CDR3 coding DNA: TGTGCCAGCAGCTTAGCGAGGGCTAGCGGCACAGATACGCAGTATTTT. Residues: CASSLARASGTDTQYF.

This clonotype was seen at least ten times. V usage is TRBV27 and J usage is TRBJ2-1; tentatively, D is TRBD2 (6 bases). Germline loops: CDR1 MNHEY, CDR2 SMNVEV (reference sequence). The CDR3 loop spans 16 amino acids. The ends were cut back, 7 bases at V and 2 bases at J, with 18 bases in the middle. Written as DNA, the CDR3 is TGTGCCAGCAATCCTTTCGGGGGAGGAACCTACAATGAGCAGTTCTTC. It encodes CASNPFGGGTYNEQFF.

This clonotype was found a few times. This chain links TRBV3-1 with TRBJ1-2; no reliable D call. Germline V lookup: CDR1 LGHDT, CDR2 YNNKEL (reference sequence). The germline V and J ends were trimmed by 1 base and 2 bases, with 8 bases remaining between them. The CDR3 length is 14 residues. The CDR3 reads CASSQGRRNYGYTF. The CDR3 nucleotides read TGTGCCAGCAGCCAAGGGAGGAGGAACTATGGCTACACCTTC.

This clonotype appeared many times. The rearrangement uses TRBV4-2 and TRBJ2-7, with D perhaps TRBD2 (6 bases). Germline V gene sequence: CDR1 LGHNA, CDR2 YNFKEQ. Trimming left V 0 bases short and J 3 bases short, with 12 bases between. The CDR3 is made up of 15 amino acids. The CDR3 sequence is CASSQDRAGNYEQYF. As DNA, the CDR3 is TGTGCCAGCAGCCAAGATCGCGCGGGAAACTACGAGCAGTACTTC.

The DNA for the CDR3 is TGTGCCAGCAGTGTCGAGGGGACCGGCTCTGGAAACACCATATATTTT. As protein: CASSVEGTGSGNTIYF. This chain uses TRBV2 with TRBJ1-3, with D maybe TRBD1 (5 bases). CDR1 and CDR2 from the germline V gene are SNHLY and FYNNEI. There are 16 residues in the CDR3. The ends were cut back, 4 bases at V and 0 bases at J, with 13 bases in the middle.

The rearrangement links TRBV6-5 to TRBJ1-2, with D perhaps TRBD1 (5 bases). The CDR3 loop spans 12 amino acids. Germline loops: CDR1 MNHEY, CDR2 SVGAGI. V was cut by 5 bases and J by 14 bases, with 18 bases left in between. CDR3 sequence reads: CASSRSPGGATF. As DNA, the CDR3 is TGTGCCAGCAGTCGATCTCCAGGAGGGGCGACCTTC.

This clonotype was counted at least ten times. The chain recombines TRBV20-1 with TRBJ2-3; either TRBD1 or TRBD2 may supply D (5 bases each). The CDR3 runs 14 residues. V was clipped by 6 bases and J by 0 bases, with 13 bases between them. From germline, CDR1 is DFQATT and CDR2 SNEGSKA (reference sequence). The CDR3 region is CSASRDPSTDTQYF. In DNA, the CDR3 is TGCAGTGCAAGTCGGGACCCTAGCACAGATACGCAGTATTTT.

This clonotype was counted between two and nine times. The chain links TRBV19 to TRBJ2-1; 9 nucleotides align to TRBD2. The CDR3 is made up of 14 amino acids. CDR1 is LNHDA and CDR2 is SQIVND in the germline V gene (reference sequence). Trimming at V came to 7 bases and at J to 9 bases, leaving 10 bases not matched to a gene. CDR3 amino acids: CASMRRGGPREQFF. The DNA of the CDR3 is TGTGCCAGTATGAGGCGGGGGGGCCCTCGTGAGCAGTTCTTC.

The table lists this clonotype with a few counts. The J gene is TRBJ2-1, the V gene TRBV29-1; D remains ambiguous. V lost 3 bases and J lost 4, with 7 bases in between. The CDR3 has 12 amino acids. Germline assignment: CDR1 SQVTM and CDR2 ANQGSEA. The CDR3 DNA sequence: TGCAGCGTTGAGGACCGATACAATGAGCAGTTCTTC. The encoded protein is CSVEDRYNEQFF.